Sequencing of this T cell receptor beta chain was carried out in a study of blood T cells in healthy people across ages. General study results and limits: Calculation of diversity from one million T cells yielded estimates considered to be underestimates.

At least ten counts were recorded for this clonotype. The antigen remains undetermined. The CDR3 contains 12 residues. The ends were cut back, 4 bases at V and 5 bases at J, with 11 bases in the middle. Germline lookup yields CDR1 GTSNPN and CDR2 SVGIG (reference sequence). It was with a sample-barcoded 5' primer and a J-beta primer mix that a second PCR of about 6 to 12 cycles was run. TCRdb reprocessed the 5' RACE reads via MiXCR and lists one record per CDR3 protein. The data contain roughly 800,000 distinct CDR3 sequences, around 25% of them singletons. The data were also submitted as part of a second study, on T cells of mothers and their children. According to that study: The study recruited a few healthy Caucasian mothers and their six children as donors. Reads obtained per mother exceeded 10 million TCR beta CDR3 reads, with a few million obtained per child.

J is TRBJ2-5 and V is TRBV30, with no clear D. Sample: blood. The receptor was derived from a boy between 10 and 17 years old in good health. Here the CDR3 reads CAWTLTRETQYF. In nucleotides, the CDR3 is TGTGCCTGGACCCTCACGAGGGAGACCCAGTACTTC.